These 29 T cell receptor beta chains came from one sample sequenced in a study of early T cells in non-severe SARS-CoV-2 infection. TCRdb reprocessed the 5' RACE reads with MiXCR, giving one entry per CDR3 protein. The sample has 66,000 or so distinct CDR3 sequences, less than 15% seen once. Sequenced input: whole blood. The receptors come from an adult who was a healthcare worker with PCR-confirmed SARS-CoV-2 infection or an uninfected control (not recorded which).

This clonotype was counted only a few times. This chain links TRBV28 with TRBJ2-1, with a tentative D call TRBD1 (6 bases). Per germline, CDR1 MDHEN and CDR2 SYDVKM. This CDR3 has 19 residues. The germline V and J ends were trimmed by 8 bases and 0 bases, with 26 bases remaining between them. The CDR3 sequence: CASPNRDVKAWSSYNEQFF. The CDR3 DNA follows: TGTGCCAGCCCCAACAGGGATGTCAAAGCGTGGAGCTCCTACAATGAGCAGTTCTTC.

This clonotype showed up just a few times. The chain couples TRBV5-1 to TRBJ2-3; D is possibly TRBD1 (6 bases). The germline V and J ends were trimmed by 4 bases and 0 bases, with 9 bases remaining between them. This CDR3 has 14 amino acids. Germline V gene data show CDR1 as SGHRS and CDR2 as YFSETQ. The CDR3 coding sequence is TGCGCCAGCAGCCCAGGGGACAGCACAGATACGCAGTATTTT. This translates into CASSPGDSTDTQYF.

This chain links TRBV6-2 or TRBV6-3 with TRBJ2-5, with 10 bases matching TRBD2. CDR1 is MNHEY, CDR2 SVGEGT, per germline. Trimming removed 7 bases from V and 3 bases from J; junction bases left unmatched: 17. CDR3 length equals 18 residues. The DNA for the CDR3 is TGTGCCAGCAACATAGGAAATCGACTAGCGGGCTTAAAAGAGACCCAGTACTTC. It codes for CASNIGNRLAGLKETQYF.

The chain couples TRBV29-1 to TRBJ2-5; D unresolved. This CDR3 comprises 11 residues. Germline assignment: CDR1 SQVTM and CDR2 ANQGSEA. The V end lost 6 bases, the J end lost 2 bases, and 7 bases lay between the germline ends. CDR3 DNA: TGCAGCGTCACCATACAAGAGACCCAGTACTTC. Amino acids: CSVTIQETQYF.

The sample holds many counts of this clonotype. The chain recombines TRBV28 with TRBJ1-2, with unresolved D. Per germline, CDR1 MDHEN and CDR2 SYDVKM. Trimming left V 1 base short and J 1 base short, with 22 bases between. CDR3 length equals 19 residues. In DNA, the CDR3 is TGTGCCAGCAGTTTATTAATTAGCAAAGGCCGAGAAAGTAACTATGGCTACACCTTC. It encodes CASSLLISKGRESNYGYTF.

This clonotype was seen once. The CDR3 DNA reads as TGTGCCAGCAGCTTCGGACAGGGGCTTGCTGGCTACACCTTC. Translated, it gives CASSFGQGLAGYTF. The genes are TRBV11-2 and TRBJ1-2; TRBD1 matches at 9 bases. The junction had 6 bases not matched to a gene; V was cut back by 3 bases and J by 7 bases. The CDR3 runs 14 residues. The germline CDR1 and CDR2 sequences are SGHAT and FQNNGV.

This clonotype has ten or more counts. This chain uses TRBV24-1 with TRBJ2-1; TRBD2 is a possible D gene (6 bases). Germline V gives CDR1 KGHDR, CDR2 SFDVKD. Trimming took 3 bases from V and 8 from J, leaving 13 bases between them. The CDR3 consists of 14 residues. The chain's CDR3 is CATSDPRGGDEQFF. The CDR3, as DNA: TGTGCCACCAGTGATCCGCGAGGAGGGGATGAGCAGTTCTTC.

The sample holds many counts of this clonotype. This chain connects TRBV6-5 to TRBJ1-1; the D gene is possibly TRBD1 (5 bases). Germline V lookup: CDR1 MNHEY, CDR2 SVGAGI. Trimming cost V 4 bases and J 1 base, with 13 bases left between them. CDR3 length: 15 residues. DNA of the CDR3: TGTGCCAGCAGTTTAGGCAGGGTTACGAACACTGAAGCTTTCTTT. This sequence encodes CASSLGRVTNTEAFF.

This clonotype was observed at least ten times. Here the CDR3 DNA reads TGTGCCACCAGCAGAGATGGAGGCAGCCAAGAGACCCAGTACTTC. Translation gives CATSRDGGSQETQYF. The chain joins TRBV15 to TRBJ2-5, with D possibly TRBD2 on 5 matching bases. The CDR3 spans 15 residues. Trimming shortened V by 0 bases and J by 1 base, and 9 bases separated the two germline ends. Germline CDR1 is LNHNV and CDR2 is YYDKDF (reference sequence).

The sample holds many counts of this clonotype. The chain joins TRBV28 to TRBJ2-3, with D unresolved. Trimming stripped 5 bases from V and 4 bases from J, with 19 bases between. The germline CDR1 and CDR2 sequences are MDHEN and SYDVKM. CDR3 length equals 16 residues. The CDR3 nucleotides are TGTGCCAGCAGTCCCCTTACTTTAGAGTCGCCAGATACGCAGTATTTT. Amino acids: CASSPLTLESPDTQYF.

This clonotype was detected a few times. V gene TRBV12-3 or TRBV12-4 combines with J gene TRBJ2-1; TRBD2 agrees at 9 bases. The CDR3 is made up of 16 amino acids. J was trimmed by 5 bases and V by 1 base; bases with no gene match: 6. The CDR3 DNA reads TGTGCCAGCAGTTTAGGATCTAGCGGGGCGCACAATGAGCAGTTCTTC. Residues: CASSLGSSGAHNEQFF.

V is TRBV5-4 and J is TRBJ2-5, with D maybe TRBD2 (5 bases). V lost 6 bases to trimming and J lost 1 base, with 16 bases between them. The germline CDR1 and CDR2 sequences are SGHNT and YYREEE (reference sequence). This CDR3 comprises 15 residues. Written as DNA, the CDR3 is TGTGCCAGCAACAAGATTGAGCGGACCCAAGAGACCCAGTACTTC. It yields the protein CASNKIERTQETQYF. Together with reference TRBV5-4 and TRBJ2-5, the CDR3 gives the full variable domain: ETGVTQSPTHLIKTRGQQVTLRCSSQSGHNTVSWYQQALGQGPQFIFQYYREEENGRGNFPPRFSGLQFPNYSSELNVNALELDDSALYLCASNKIERTQETQYFGPGTRLLVL.

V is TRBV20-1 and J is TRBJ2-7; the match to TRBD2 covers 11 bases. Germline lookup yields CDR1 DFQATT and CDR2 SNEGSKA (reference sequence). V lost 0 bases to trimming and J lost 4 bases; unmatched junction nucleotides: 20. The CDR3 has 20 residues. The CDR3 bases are TGCAGTGCTAGAGATTTTGCCCTAGCGGGAGGTATAAGCGGGGTTTACGAGCAGTACTTC. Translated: CSARDFALAGGISGVYEQYF.

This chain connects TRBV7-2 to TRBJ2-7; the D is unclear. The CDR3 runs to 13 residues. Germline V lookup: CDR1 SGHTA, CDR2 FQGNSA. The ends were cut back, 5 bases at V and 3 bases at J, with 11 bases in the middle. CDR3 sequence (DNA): TGTGCCAGCAGCCCCCGACGGATCTACGAGCAGTACTTC. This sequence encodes CASSPRRIYEQYF.

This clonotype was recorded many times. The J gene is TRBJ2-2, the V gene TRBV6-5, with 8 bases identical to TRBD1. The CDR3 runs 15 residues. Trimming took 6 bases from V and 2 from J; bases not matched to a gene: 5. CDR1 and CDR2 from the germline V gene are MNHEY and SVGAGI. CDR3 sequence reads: CASSPGQGNTGELFF. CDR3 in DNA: TGTGCCAGCAGCCCCGGACAGGGAAACACCGGGGAGCTGTTTTTT.

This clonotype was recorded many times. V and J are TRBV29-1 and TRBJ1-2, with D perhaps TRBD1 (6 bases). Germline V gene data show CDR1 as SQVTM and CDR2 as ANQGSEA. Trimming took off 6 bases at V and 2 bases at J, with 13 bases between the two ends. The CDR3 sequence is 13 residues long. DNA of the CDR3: TGCAGCGTGAGGCGACAGGAGAACTATGGCTACACCTTC. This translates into CSVRRQENYGYTF.

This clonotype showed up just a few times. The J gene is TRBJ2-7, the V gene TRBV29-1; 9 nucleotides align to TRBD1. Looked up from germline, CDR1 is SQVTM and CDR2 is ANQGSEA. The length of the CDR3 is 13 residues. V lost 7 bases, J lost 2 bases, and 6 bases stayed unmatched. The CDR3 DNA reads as TGCAGCGCGAGGGACAGGGCCACCTACGAGCAGTACTTC. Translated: CSARDRATYEQYF.

The CDR3 DNA reads TGTGCCAGCAGCTATGGAGCGGGAGGGTTCGCAGATACGCAGTATTTT. Amino acid sequence: CASSYGAGGFADTQYF. This rearrangement joins TRBV11-3 to TRBJ2-3; 10 nucleotides line up with TRBD2. The CDR3 runs 16 residues. The junction had 8 bases not matched to a gene; V was cut back by 4 bases and J by 4 bases. Germline V gene lookup returns CDR1 SGHNT and CDR2 YENEEA.

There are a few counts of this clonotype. The CDR3: CASNQGPGELFF. The CDR3, as DNA: TGTGCCAGCAACCAGGGCCCCGGGGAGCTGTTTTTT. The chain is built from TRBV9 and TRBJ2-2; TRBD1 is a possible D gene (5 bases). The length of the CDR3 is 12 residues. Germline loops: CDR1 SGDLS, CDR2 YYNGEE. The V gene lost 6 bases and the J gene lost 6 bases, with 9 bases spanning the gap.

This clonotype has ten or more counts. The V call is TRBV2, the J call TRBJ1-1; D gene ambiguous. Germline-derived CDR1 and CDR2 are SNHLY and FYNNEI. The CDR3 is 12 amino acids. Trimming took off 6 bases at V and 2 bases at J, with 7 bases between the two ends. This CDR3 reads CASSRINTEAFF. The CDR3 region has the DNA TGTGCCAGCAGCCGAATCAACACTGAAGCTTTCTTT.

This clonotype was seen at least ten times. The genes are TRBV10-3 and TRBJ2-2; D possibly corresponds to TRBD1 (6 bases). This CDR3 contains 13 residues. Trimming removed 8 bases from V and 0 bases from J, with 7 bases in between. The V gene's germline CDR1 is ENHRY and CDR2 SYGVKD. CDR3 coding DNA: TGTGCCATCCAGGGGTCGAACACCGGGGAGCTGTTTTTT. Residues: CAIQGSNTGELFF.

CDR3 residues: CASSSSSGSRRETQYF. CDR3 in DNA: TGTGCCAGCAGTTCGTCTAGCGGGAGTCGGAGGGAGACCCAGTACTTC. The genes are TRBV28 and TRBJ2-5; 10 nucleotides match TRBD2. This CDR3 has 16 residues. Losses at the gene ends were 4 bases for V and 5 bases for J; bases not matched to a gene: 10. CDR1 MDHEN and CDR2 SYDVKM come from the germline V gene.

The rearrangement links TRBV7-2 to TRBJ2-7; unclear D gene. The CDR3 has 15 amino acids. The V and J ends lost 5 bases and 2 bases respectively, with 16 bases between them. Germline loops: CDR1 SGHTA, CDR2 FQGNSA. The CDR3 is CASSTVAAVTYEQYF. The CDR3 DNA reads TGTGCCAGCAGCACAGTGGCGGCAGTCACCTACGAGCAGTACTTC.

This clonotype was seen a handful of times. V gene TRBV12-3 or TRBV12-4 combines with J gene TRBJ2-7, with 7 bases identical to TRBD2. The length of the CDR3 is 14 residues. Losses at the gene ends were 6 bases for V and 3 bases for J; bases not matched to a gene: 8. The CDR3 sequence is CASSRAGTNYEQYF. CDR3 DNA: TGTGCCAGCAGCCGAGCCGGGACTAACTACGAGCAGTACTTC.

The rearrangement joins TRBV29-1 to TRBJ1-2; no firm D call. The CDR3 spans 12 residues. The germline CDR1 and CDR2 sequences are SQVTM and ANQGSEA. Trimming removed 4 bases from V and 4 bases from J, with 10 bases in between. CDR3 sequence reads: CSVANSGYGYTF. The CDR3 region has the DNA TGCAGCGTTGCGAACAGTGGCTATGGCTACACCTTC.

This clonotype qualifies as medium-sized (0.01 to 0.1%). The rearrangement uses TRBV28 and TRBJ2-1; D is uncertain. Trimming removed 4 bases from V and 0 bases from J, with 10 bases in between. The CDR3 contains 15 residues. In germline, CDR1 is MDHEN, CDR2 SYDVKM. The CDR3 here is CASSSIESSYNEQFF. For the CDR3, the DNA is TGTGCCAGCAGTTCTATAGAAAGCTCCTACAATGAGCAGTTCTTC. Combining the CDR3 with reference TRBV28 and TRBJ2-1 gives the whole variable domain DVKVTQSSRYLVKRTGEKVFLECVQDMDHENMFWYRQDPGLGLRLIYFSYDVKMKEKGDIPEGYSVSREKKERFSLILESASTNQTSMYLCASSSIESSYNEQFFGPGTRLTVL.

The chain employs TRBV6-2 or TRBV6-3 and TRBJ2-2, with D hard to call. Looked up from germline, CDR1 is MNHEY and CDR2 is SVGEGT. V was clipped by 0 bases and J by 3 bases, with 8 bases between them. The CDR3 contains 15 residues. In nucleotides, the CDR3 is TGTGCCAGCAGTTACTCGAGTACCGACACCGGGGAGCTGTTTTTT. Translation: CASSYSSTDTGELFF.

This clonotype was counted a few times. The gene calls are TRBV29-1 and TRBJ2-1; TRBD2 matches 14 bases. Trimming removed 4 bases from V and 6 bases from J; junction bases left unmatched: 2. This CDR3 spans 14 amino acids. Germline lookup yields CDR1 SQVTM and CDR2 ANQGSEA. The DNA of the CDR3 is TGCAGCGTTGTCGGGACTAGCGGGAGCAATGAGCAGTTCTTC. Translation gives CSVVGTSGSNEQFF.

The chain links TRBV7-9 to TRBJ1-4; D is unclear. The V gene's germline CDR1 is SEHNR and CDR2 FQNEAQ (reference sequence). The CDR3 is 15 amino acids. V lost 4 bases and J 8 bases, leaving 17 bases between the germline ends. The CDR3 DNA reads TGTGCCAGCAGCTCGCTTGGTAGGGCCGACGAAAAACTGTTTTTT. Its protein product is CASSSLGRADEKLFF.